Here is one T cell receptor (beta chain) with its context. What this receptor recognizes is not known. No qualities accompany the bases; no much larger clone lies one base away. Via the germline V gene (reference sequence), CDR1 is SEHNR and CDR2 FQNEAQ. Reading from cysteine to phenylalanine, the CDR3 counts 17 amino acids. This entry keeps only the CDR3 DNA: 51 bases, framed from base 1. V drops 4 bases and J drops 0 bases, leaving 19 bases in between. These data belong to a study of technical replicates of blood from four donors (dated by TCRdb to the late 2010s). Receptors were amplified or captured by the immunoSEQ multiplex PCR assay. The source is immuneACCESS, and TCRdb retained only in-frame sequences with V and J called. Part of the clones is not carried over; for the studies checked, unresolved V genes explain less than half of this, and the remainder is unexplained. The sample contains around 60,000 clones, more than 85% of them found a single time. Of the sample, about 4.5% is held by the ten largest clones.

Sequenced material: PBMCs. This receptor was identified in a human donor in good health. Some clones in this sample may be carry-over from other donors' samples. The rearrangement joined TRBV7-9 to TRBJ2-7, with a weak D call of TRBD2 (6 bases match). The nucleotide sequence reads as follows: TGTGCCAGCAGCTCCACCAATATAGCGGAGGGCTCCTACGAGCAGTACTTC. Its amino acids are CASSSTNIAEGSYEQYF.